The next 27 T cell receptor beta chains were all read from a single sample in a study of Ad26.COV2.S vaccination and SARS-CoV-2 variants. The treatment is: roughly 19 received Ad26.COV2.S at low or high dose, single or two shots; roughly 5 received placebo; per-sample allocation not given. Following the first vaccine or placebo injection, samples were taken on day 63. The assay was immunoSEQ multiplex PCR, and TCRdb's table has in-frame clones only and misses some. The sample records more than 300,000 clones, approximately 86% being singletons. Sequencing was performed on peripheral blood, taken in a trial of Ad26.COV2.S vaccine versus placebo. These receptors were obtained from a person between 18 and 65 years old who received the Ad26.COV2.S COVID-19 vaccine or a placebo.

This chain joins TRBV5-5 and TRBJ1-5; D gene ambiguous. The V end was cut by 4 bases, the J end by 0 bases, with 14 bases between. CDR3 length: 16 amino acids. In germline, CDR1 is SGHKS, CDR2 YYEKEE (reference sequence). CDR3 nucleotide sequence: TGTGCCAGCAGCGTCCGGTCAGGCAATAGCAATCAGCCCCAGCATTTT. The encoded protein is CASSVRSGNSNQPQHF. Using reference TRBV5-5 and TRBJ1-5 for the parts outside the CDR3, the full variable domain is DAGVTQSPTHLIKTRGQQVTLRCSPISGHKSVSWYQQVLGQGPQFIFQYYEKEERGRGNFPDRFSARQFPNYSSELNVNALLLGDSALYLCASSVRSGNSNQPQHFGDGTRLSIL.

This chain links TRBV28 with TRBJ2-7; the D is unclear. CDR1 is MDHEN, CDR2 SYDVKM, per germline. The CDR3 loop spans 10 amino acids. Trimming removed 10 bases from V and 0 bases from J, with 4 bases in between. This CDR3 reads CATLSYEQYF. In DNA, the CDR3 is TGTGCCACCCTCTCCTACGAGCAGTACTTC.

This clone appeared a single time. The chain couples TRBV19 to TRBJ1-1, with 7 bases fitting TRBD1. Germline-derived CDR1 and CDR2 are LNHDA and SQIVND (reference sequence). The CDR3 runs to 16 residues. V lost 2 bases and J lost 1; bases outside the gene matches: 7. The CDR3 nucleotides read TGTGCCAGTAGTATAAGGGACAGATGGGGGAACACTGAAGCTTTCTTT. Translated: CASSIRDRWGNTEAFF.

CDR3 residues: CASSLSPSGQLNTEAFF. For the CDR3, the DNA is TGTGCCAGCAGTTTATCGCCTTCGGGACAGCTTAACACTGAAGCTTTCTTT. The rearrangement uses TRBV27 and TRBJ1-1; 7 nucleotides line up with TRBD1. The V gene's germline CDR1 is MNHEY and CDR2 SMNVEV (reference sequence). With V trimmed by 0 bases and J by 2 bases, 9 bases remained unmatched. This CDR3 spans 17 amino acids.

CDR3 sequence: CASSQGASGGETQYF. CDR3 bases: TGTGCCAGCAGCCAAGGGGCCTCCGGCGGAGAGACCCAGTACTTC. J is TRBJ2-5 and V is TRBV3-1 (or the pseudogene TRBV3-2); no reliable D call. Trimming cost V 1 base and J 4 bases, with 13 bases left between them. Germline V gene data show CDR1 as LGHDT and CDR2 as YNNKEL (reference sequence). This CDR3 is 15 amino acids long.

DNA of the CDR3: TGCGCCAGCAGCTTGGAACAGGGTAATTCACCCCTCCACTTT. It specifies CASSLEQGNSPLHF. The rearrangement links TRBV5-1 to TRBJ1-6, with D perhaps matching TRBD1 (6 bases). The CDR3 contains 14 residues. Germline V gene data show CDR1 as SGHRS and CDR2 as YFSETQ. The germline V and J ends were trimmed by 0 bases and 6 bases, with 7 bases remaining between them.

The rearrangement joins TRBV19 to TRBJ1-1, with D possibly TRBD1 on 6 matching bases. V was pared by 9 bases and J by 5 bases, with 16 bases between. This CDR3 comprises 13 residues. The germline V gene encodes CDR1 LNHDA and CDR2 SQIVND (reference sequence). CDR3 in amino acids: CARTSAGETEAFF. In nucleotides, the CDR3 is TGTGCCAGGACCTCGGCAGGGGAGACTGAAGCTTTCTTT.

Details on this clone: Other DNA sequences in the sample encode the same CDR3. This chain connects TRBV28 to TRBJ2-7; no definite D call. The length of the CDR3 is 15 residues. V was pared by 1 base and J by 1 base, with 11 bases between. CDR1 MDHEN and CDR2 SYDVKM come from the germline V gene. As DNA, the CDR3 is TGTGCCAGCAGTTTATCCCACCCCGGGTCCTACGAGCAGTACTTC. Amino acid sequence: CASSLSHPGSYEQYF.

This chain joins TRBV11-2 and TRBJ2-3; possibly TRBD2 for D (5 bases). The CDR3 totals 15 residues. Trimming took 7 bases from V and 5 from J, leaving 19 bases between them. The germline V gene has CDR1 SGHAT and CDR2 FQNNGV. CDR3 DNA: TGTGCCAGCACCCACGGGGATATTATTCTAGATACGCAGTATTTT. Amino acids: CASTHGDIILDTQYF.

The V gene is TRBV5-1, the J gene TRBJ2-2, with no clear D. The CDR3 has 13 amino acids. The germline CDR1 and CDR2 sequences are SGHRS and YFSETQ. V shed 5 bases and J shed 6 bases, with 11 bases lying between them. CDR3 sequence reads: CASSIGVSGELFF. CDR3 DNA sequence: TGCGCCAGCAGTATTGGGGTCTCCGGGGAGCTGTTTTTT.

This clone was seen a single time. The chain carries TRBV4-3 and TRBJ1-2; a weak D match, TRBD1 (6 bases). The CDR3 has 13 residues. Trimming shortened V by 3 bases and J by 7 bases, and 12 bases separated the two germline ends. The V gene's germline CDR1 is LGHNA and CDR2 YSLEER. CDR3 region: CASSHTQGRGYTF. The CDR3 DNA reads as TGCGCCAGCAGCCACACACAGGGCCGTGGCTACACCTTC.

V usage is TRBV11-2 and J usage is TRBJ2-3; 10 bases are shared with TRBD1. The trim removed 5 bases at V and 4 bases at J, leaving 6 bases unmatched. Germline V gene sequence: CDR1 SGHAT, CDR2 FQNNGV. This CDR3 comprises 15 residues. This CDR3 is CASSDRDRGSDTQYF. For the CDR3, the DNA is TGTGCCAGCAGCGACCGGGACAGGGGTTCAGATACGCAGTATTTT.

The gene calls are TRBV5-1 and TRBJ2-3, with unresolved D. This CDR3 region has 10 residues. The germline V gene has CDR1 SGHRS and CDR2 YFSETQ. The germline V and J ends were trimmed by 8 bases and 2 bases, with 3 bases remaining between them. CDR3 bases: TGCGCCAGATCCACAGATACGCAGTATTTT. This sequence encodes CARSTDTQYF.

CDR3 protein: CASRKSSGSYEQFF. The CDR3 DNA reads as TGTGCCAGCAGGAAGTCTAGCGGGAGTTATGAGCAGTTCTTC. J is TRBJ2-1 and V is TRBV2; 10 bases are a match to TRBD2. CDR3 length: 14 amino acids. Trimming cost V 6 bases and J 8 bases; bases outside gene matches: 7. Germline assignment: CDR1 SNHLY and CDR2 FYNNEI.

The sample holds a few counts of this clone. The chain recombines TRBV18 with TRBJ1-6; D remains unclear. V shed 3 bases and J shed 0 bases, with 9 bases lying between them. The CDR3 spans 16 residues. Germline values: CDR1 KGHSH, CDR2 LQKENI. Here the CDR3 reads CASSPPGSSYNSPLHF. CDR3 DNA sequence: TGTGCCAGCTCACCGCCCGGGAGCTCCTATAATTCACCCCTCCACTTT.

This clone is a singleton in its sample. The chain has TRBV6-2 or TRBV6-3 and TRBJ1-1, with D tentatively TRBD1 (5 bases). CDR1 MNHEY and CDR2 SVGEGT come from the germline V gene. There are 15 residues in the CDR3. The ends were cut back, 2 bases at V and 6 bases at J, with 16 bases in the middle. CDR3 nucleotides: TGTGCCAGCAGTTACGGGCCCATTGGGGCGTCTGAAGCTTTCTTT. Translated, it gives CASSYGPIGASEAFF.

CDR3 sequence: CASNVRDYLSYEQYF. DNA for the CDR3: TGTGCCAGCAACGTCCGGGACTACCTTTCCTACGAGCAGTACTTC. The gene calls are TRBV28 and TRBJ2-7; 7 bases match TRBD2. After removal of 7 bases from V and 1 base from J, the junction contained 10 bases not matched to a gene. CDR1 is MDHEN, CDR2 SYDVKM, per germline. The CDR3 runs to 15 residues.

This clone has a single count. The chain uses TRBV7-9 and TRBJ2-7; a weak D match, TRBD1 (7 bases). Trimming cost V 3 bases and J 3 bases, with 18 bases left between them. CDR1 is SEHNR, CDR2 FQNEAQ, per germline (reference sequence). CDR3 length: 16 residues. The CDR3 region has the DNA TGTGCCAGCAGCTTGGGGCCGCGGGACAGCGGCTACGAGCAGTACTTC. Translating gives CASSLGPRDSGYEQYF. Combining the CDR3 with reference TRBV7-9 and TRBJ2-7 gives the whole variable domain DTGVSQNPRHKITKRGQNVTFRCDPISEHNRLYWYRQTLGQGPEFLTYFQNEAQLEKSRLLSDRFSAERPKGSFSTLEIQRTEQGDSAMYLCASSLGPRDSGYEQYFGPGTRLTVT.

Concerning this clone: A much larger clone lies a single base off, so this may be a read error. The rearrangement uses TRBV27 and TRBJ2-7; D call uncertain. This CDR3 is 13 amino acids long. Germline CDR1 is MNHEY and CDR2 is SMNVEV (reference sequence). With 3 bases removed from V and 0 bases from J, the gap between germline ends came to 6 bases. In DNA, the CDR3 is TGTGCCAGCAGTTTCGACAACTCCTACGAGCAGTACTTC. This sequence encodes CASSFDNSYEQYF.

The genes are TRBV2 and TRBJ2-1; D possibly matches TRBD1 or TRBD2 (5 bases each). CDR1 and CDR2 from the germline V gene are SNHLY and FYNNEI. The CDR3 is made up of 15 amino acids. V was pared by 1 base and J by 7 bases, with 14 bases between. The CDR3 DNA is TGTGCCAGCAGTGAAGAAGCGGACACGCGGAATGAGCAGTTCTTC. Protein product: CASSEEADTRNEQFF.

The chain uses TRBV5-1 and TRBJ2-3; 9 bases match TRBD1. The germline V gene has CDR1 SGHRS and CDR2 YFSETQ. CDR3 length: 14 amino acids. V dropped 4 bases and J dropped 2; count of bases not matched to a gene: 2. CDR3 protein: CASSTQGATDTQYF. CDR3 coding DNA: TGCGCCAGCAGCACACAGGGGGCCACAGATACGCAGTATTTT. Drawing the rest from reference TRBV5-1 and TRBJ2-3, the complete variable domain is KAGVTQTPRYLIKTRGQQVTLSCSPISGHRSVSWYQQTPGQGLQFLFEYFSETQRNKGNFPGRFSGRQFSNSRSEMNVSTLELGDSALYLCASSTQGATDTQYFGPGTRLTVL.

This chain uses TRBV19 with TRBJ1-2; TRBD1 agrees at 9 bases. Germline V gene sequence: CDR1 LNHDA, CDR2 SQIVND (reference sequence). With 6 bases clipped from V and 1 base from J, the junction kept 3 bases outside the gene matches. This CDR3 comprises 14 residues. The CDR3 DNA reads as TGTGCCAGTAGACCGGACAGGGGTAACTATGGCTACACCTTC. This encodes CASRPDRGNYGYTF.

The chain is built from TRBV7-2 and TRBJ2-7; 10 bases map to TRBD2. The CDR3 sequence is 18 residues long. CDR1 and CDR2 from the germline V gene are SGHTA and FQGNSA. Trimming at V came to 0 bases and at J to 4 bases, leaving 12 bases not matched to a gene. The CDR3 DNA is TGTGCCAGCAGCTTAGCCCGTGGGCTAGCGGGAGTGACGTACGAGCAGTACTTC. This sequence encodes CASSLARGLAGVTYEQYF.

This chain connects TRBV28 to TRBJ2-4, with D perhaps TRBD1 (6 bases). In germline, CDR1 is MDHEN, CDR2 SYDVKM. The CDR3 runs to 17 residues. V was trimmed by 2 bases and J by 5 bases, leaving 19 bases between them. The CDR3 region is CASSLGFGGGQQNIQYF. The CDR3 bases are TGTGCCAGCAGTTTAGGATTCGGTGGGGGACAACAAAACATTCAGTACTTC.

Only one count was recorded for this clone. The DNA of the CDR3 is TGTGCCAGCAGCTTAGGGGGGGCCACTGAAGCTTTCTTT. It yields the protein CASSLGGATEAFF. This chain links TRBV7-2 with TRBJ1-1, with a weak D call TRBD1 (6 bases). The CDR3 spans 13 residues. Trimming removed 1 base at V and 4 bases at J, with 7 bases between. Germline CDR1 is SGHTA and CDR2 is FQGNSA.

Concerning this clone itself: The junction shows a germline mismatch at one end, possibly a read error. The rearrangement links TRBV5-5 to TRBJ1-5; D might be TRBD1 (6 bases). The CDR3 contains 14 residues. Germline values: CDR1 SGHKS, CDR2 YYEKEE (reference sequence). The CDR3 loop is CASTLGARNQPQHF. The CDR3 DNA follows: TGTGCCAGCACCTTGGGGGCGAGAAATCAGCCCCAGCATTTT.

V and J are TRBV4-1 and TRBJ1-4; weak D call: TRBD1 (6 bases). CDR3 length: 17 amino acids. CDR1 and CDR2 (germline): MGHRA, YSYEKL. Trimming left V 0 bases short and J 3 bases short, with 14 bases between. This CDR3 reads CASSQEQRQASNEKLFF. The CDR3 DNA is TGCGCCAGCAGCCAAGAGCAAAGACAGGCTTCTAATGAAAAACTGTTTTTT.